A single TCR beta chain is shown here with its context. The target antigen is unknown. Obtained from alopecia areata patients were lesional scalp punch biopsies along with peripheral blood. This entry comes from a study of CD8+ T cells in alopecia areata. Whole-study findings and limits: Scalp sample sequencing also detects resident alphabeta T cells of normal skin. Researchers report lesional scalp, most notably alopecia totalis/universalis, outstripped normal scalp in clonality.

RNA extraction was followed by reverse transcription into cDNA, which acted as the sequencing template. Sequencing was performed with immunoSEQ multiplex PCR; in TCRdb, only in-frame clones are kept and a portion is missing. The sample gives 110,000 or so clones, approximately 61% of which show up once; more than 20% is in the top ten. With V trimmed by 4 bases and J by 7 bases, 3 bases remained unmatched. The CDR3 covers 14 residues. CDR1 MNHEY and CDR2 SVGAGI come from the germline V gene. The V gene is TRBV6-5, the J gene TRBJ1-4, with 10 bases that match TRBD1. The specimen was NKG2D-low CD8+ T cells sorted from blood. The TCR sequence derives from a human donor with alopecia areata. CDR3 residues: CASSWDRGGEKLFF. The DNA of the CDR3 is TGTGCCAGCAGTTGGGACAGGGGCGGTGAAAAACTGTTTTTT.